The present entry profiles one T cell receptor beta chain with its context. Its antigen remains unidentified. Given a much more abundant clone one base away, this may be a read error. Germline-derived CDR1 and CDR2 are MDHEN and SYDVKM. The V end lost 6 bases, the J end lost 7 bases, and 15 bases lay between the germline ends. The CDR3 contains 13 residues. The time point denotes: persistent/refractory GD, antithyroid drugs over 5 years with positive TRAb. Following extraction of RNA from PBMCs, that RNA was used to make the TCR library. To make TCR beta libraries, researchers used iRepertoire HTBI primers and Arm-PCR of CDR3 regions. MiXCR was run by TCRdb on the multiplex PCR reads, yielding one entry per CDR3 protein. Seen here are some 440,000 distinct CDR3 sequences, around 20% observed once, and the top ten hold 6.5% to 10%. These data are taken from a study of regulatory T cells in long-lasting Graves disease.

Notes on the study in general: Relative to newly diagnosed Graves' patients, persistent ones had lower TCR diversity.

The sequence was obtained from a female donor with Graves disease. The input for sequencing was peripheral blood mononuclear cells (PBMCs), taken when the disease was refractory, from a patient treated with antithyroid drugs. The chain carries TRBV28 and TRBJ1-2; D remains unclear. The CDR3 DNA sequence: TGTGCCAGCAGGGCGGTACACGACTGTGGCTACACCTTC. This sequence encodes CASRAVHDCGYTF.